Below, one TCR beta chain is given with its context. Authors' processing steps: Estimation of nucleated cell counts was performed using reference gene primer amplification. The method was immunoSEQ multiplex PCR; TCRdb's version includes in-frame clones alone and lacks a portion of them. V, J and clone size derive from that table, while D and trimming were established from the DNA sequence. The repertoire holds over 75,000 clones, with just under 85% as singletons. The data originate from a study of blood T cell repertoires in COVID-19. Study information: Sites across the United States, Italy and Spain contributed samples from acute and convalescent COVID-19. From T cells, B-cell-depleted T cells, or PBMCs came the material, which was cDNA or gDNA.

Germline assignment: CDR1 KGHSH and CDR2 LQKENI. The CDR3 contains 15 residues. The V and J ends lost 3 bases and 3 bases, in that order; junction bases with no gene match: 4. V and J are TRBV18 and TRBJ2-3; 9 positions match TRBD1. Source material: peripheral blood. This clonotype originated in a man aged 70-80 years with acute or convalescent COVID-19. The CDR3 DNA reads TGTGCCAGCTCACCGGGGACAGGGAGTACAGATACGCAGTATTTT. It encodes CASSPGTGSTDTQYF. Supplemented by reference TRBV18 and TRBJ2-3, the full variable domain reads NAGVMQNPRHLVRRRGQEARLRCSPMKGHSHVYWYRQLPEEGLKFMVYLQKENIIDESGMPKERFSAEFPKEGPSILRIQQVVRGDSAAYFCASSPGTGSTDTQYFGPGTRLTVL.